This T cell receptor beta chain was obtained from a study of beta chain features in type 1 diabetes. The sequenced template was cDNA made from the entire isolated RNA. The assay was immunoSEQ multiplex PCR, and TCRdb's table has in-frame clones only and misses some. The table lists approximately 260,000 clones, approximately 20% of them singletons. This CDR3 comprises 13 residues. V lost 6 bases to trimming and J lost 2 bases; unmatched junction nucleotides: 5. Per the germline V gene, CDR1 is SQVTM and CDR2 is ANQGSEA. Remarks on this clone: Its antigen is still unknown.

Study-wide results and limits: In every one of the four CD4+ subsets, TCRB CDR3s were moderately but significantly shorter in Type 1 diabetes patients. PCR might favor shorter templates, equally in patients and controls.

V gene TRBV29-1 combines with J gene TRBJ1-2; TRBD1 matches at 8 bases. This clonotype was sampled from a woman in her thirties or forties with type 1 diabetes. The specimen was naive CD4+ T cells from blood. In nucleotides, the CDR3 is TGCAGCGTCCGGACAGGGAGGAACTATGGCTACACCTTC. Translation gives CSVRTGRNYGYTF.